This TCR beta chain stems from a study of blood T cell repertoires in COVID-19. This clone was picked up one time. V dropped 5 bases and J dropped 3; count of bases not matched to a gene: 2. The CDR3 length is 13 residues. Sequencing was performed with immunoSEQ multiplex PCR; in TCRdb, only in-frame clones are kept and a portion is missing. The table records around 270,000 clones, about 89% of them present only once. The TCR was taken from a man aged 40-49 years with acute or convalescent COVID-19. The gene calls are TRBV12-3 or TRBV12-4 and TRBJ2-7; TRBD1 matches at 9 bases. Sequenced: peripheral blood. Here the CDR3 reads CASSPTGGYEQYF. Written as DNA, the CDR3 is TGTGCCAGCAGTCCGACAGGGGGCTACGAGCAGTACTTC.